Below, 7 T cell receptor beta chains from the same sample are listed, as sequenced in a study of blood T cells in healthy people across ages. Alongside a J-beta primer mix, a sample-barcoded 5' primer served in a second PCR lasting about 6 to 12 cycles. TCRdb passed the 5' RACE reads through MiXCR, listing each CDR3 protein once. Of around 1.5 million distinct CDR3 sequences in the sample, approximately 40% were seen once. Material: blood. All receptors come from a woman between 18 and 29 years old in good health.

The rearrangement uses TRBV27 and TRBJ1-4, with D possibly matching TRBD1 (6 bases). V shed 2 bases and J shed 4 bases, with 11 bases lying between them. The CDR3 is 15 residues long. The germline CDR1 and CDR2 sequences are MNHEY and SMNVEV (reference sequence). The CDR3 region is CASSLATGNNEKLFF. The CDR3 DNA follows: TGTGCCAGCAGTTTAGCTACAGGGAATAATGAAAAACTGTTTTTT.

The chain recombines TRBV7-2 with TRBJ2-3, with 9 bases identical to TRBD1. The CDR3 runs 19 residues. J lost 3 bases, V lost 6 bases, and 19 bases had no gene match. CDR1 and CDR2 (germline): SGHTA, FQGNSA. The CDR3 here is CASRPQMTGGRPRTDTQYF. As DNA, the CDR3 is TGTGCCAGCAGACCTCAAATGACAGGGGGTCGTCCTCGTACAGATACGCAGTATTTT. Using reference TRBV7-2 and TRBJ2-3 for the parts outside the CDR3, the full variable domain is GAGVSQSPSNKVTEKGKDVELRCDPISGHTALYWYRQSLGQGLEFLIYFQGNSAPDKSGLPSDRFSAERTGGSVSTLTIQRTQQEDSAVYLCASRPQMTGGRPRTDTQYFGPGTRLTVL.

This clonotype showed up just a few times. The gene calls are TRBV7-8 and TRBJ2-7, with D tentatively TRBD2 (5 bases). The end of the DNA is better explained by TRBJ2-5, so the J call may be wrong. The CDR3 is made up of 17 amino acids. In germline, CDR1 is SGHVS, CDR2 FQNEAQ. This chain's CDR3 is CASSPLALSGYQETQYF. The CDR3, as DNA: TGTGCCAGCAGCCCTCTCGCCCTCAGCGGATATCAAGAGACCCAGTACTTC.

This clonotype was seen only a few times. The chain uses TRBV29-1 and TRBJ2-1; D is possibly TRBD2 (6 bases). TRBJ2-7 explains the end of the DNA better; the J call may be wrong. The CDR3 contains 14 residues. Germline CDR1 is SQVTM and CDR2 is ANQGSEA. The CDR3 reads CSVPRAGLYNEQYF. The CDR3 coding sequence is TGCAGCGTCCCCCGAGCGGGCCTCTACAATGAGCAGTACTTC.

The CDR3 DNA follows: TGTGCCAGCAGTGGAGACAGGGGGTTCTATGGCTACACCTTC. It translates to CASSGDRGFYGYTF. The chain carries TRBV2 and TRBJ1-2; 9 bases line up with TRBD1. V was pared by 4 bases and J by 4 bases, with 4 bases of the junction left unmatched. The CDR3 is 14 amino acids. Germline lookup yields CDR1 SNHLY and CDR2 FYNNEI.

The chain links TRBV7-9 to TRBJ1-6; D is uncertain. This CDR3 contains 13 residues. The germline V and J ends were trimmed by 1 base and 8 bases, with 6 bases remaining between them. Germline CDR1 is SEHNR and CDR2 is FQNEAQ (reference sequence). CDR3 sequence (DNA): TGTGCCAGCAGCTTAGAGGCGGATTCACCCCTCCACTTT. Its translation: CASSLEADSPLHF. The whole variable domain, filled in from reference TRBV7-9 and TRBJ1-6, reads DTGVSQNPRHKITKRGQNVTFRCDPISEHNRLYWYRQTLGQGPEFLTYFQNEAQLEKSRLLSDRFSAERPKGSFSTLEIQRTEQGDSAMYLCASSLEADSPLHFGNGTRLTVT.

There are a few counts of this clonotype. V usage is TRBV3-1 and J usage is TRBJ1-1; 8 bases line up with TRBD1. The J segment lost 6 bases and the V segment lost 6 bases, leaving 15 bases of the junction unmatched. Germline assignment: CDR1 LGHDT and CDR2 YNNKEL (reference sequence). This CDR3 region has 16 residues. The CDR3 sequence is CASRERGQGARAEAFF. Written as DNA, the CDR3 is TGTGCCAGCAGGGAGAGGGGCCAGGGGGCGCGTGCTGAAGCTTTCTTT.